This T cell receptor (beta chain) was identified in a study of blood T cells in healthy people across ages. In terms of origin and age, donors were healthy Caucasian individuals from Russia aged about 6 to 90. Germline values: CDR1 SGHRS, CDR2 YFSETQ. This CDR3 region has 14 residues. The V end lost 4 bases, the J end lost 1 base, and 8 bases lay between the germline ends. The second PCR ran about 6 to 12 cycles with a sample-barcoded 5' primer and J-beta primers. TCRdb itself ran the 5' RACE reads through MiXCR, one entry per CDR3 protein. The sample shows hundreds of thousands of distinct CDR3 sequences, under 30% of them seen only once. This same sample was also part of a study on T cells of mothers and their children.

Sequencing was carried out using blood. This chain connects TRBV5-1 to TRBJ2-2, with D tentatively TRBD1 (6 bases). This receptor was taken from a boy aged 5-17 years in good health. The CDR3 here is CASSEQGNTGELFF. DNA of the CDR3: TGCGCCAGCAGCGAACAGGGGAACACCGGGGAGCTGTTTTTT.